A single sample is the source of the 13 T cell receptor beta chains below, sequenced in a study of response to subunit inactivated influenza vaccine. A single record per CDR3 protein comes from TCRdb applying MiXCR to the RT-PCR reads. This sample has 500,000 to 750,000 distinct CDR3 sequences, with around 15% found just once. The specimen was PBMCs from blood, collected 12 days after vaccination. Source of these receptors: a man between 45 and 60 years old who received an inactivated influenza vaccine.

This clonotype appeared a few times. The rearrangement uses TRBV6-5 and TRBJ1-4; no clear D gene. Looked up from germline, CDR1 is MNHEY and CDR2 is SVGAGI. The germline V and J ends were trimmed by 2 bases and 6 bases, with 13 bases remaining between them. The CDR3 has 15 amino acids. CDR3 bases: TGTGCCAGCAGTTACGGGAGGGTATGGGATGAAAAACTGTTTTTT. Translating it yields CASSYGRVWDEKLFF.

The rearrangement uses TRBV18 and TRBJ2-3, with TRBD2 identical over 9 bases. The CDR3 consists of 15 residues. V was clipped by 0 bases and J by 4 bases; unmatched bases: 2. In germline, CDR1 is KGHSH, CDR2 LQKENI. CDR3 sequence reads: CASSPPSGSADTQYF. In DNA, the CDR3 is TGTGCCAGCTCACCACCTAGCGGGAGTGCAGATACGCAGTATTTT. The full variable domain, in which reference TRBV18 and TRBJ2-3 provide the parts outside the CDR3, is NAGVMQNPRHLVRRRGQEARLRCSPMKGHSHVYWYRQLPEEGLKFMVYLQKENIIDESGMPKERFSAEFPKEGPSILRIQQVVRGDSAAYFCASSPPSGSADTQYFGPGTRLTVL.

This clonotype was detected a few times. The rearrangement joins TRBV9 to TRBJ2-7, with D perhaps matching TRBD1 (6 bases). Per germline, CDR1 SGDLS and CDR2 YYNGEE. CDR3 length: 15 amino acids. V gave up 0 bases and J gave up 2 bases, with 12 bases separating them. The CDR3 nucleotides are TGTGCCAGCAGCGTAGAGGGGGTACCCACCTACGAGCAGTACTTC. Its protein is CASSVEGVPTYEQYF.

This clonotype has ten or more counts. CDR3 DNA sequence: TGTGCCACCCTCAGGGAGCCCCCCTACAATGAGCAGTTCTTC. It is translated as CATLREPPYNEQFF. V gene TRBV28 combines with J gene TRBJ2-1, with D perhaps matching TRBD1 or TRBD2 (5 bases each). In germline, CDR1 is MDHEN, CDR2 SYDVKM. The CDR3 has 14 residues. Trimming pared 10 bases from V and 2 bases from J, leaving 15 bases between. The full variable domain, rest sourced from reference TRBV28 and TRBJ2-1, is DVKVTQSSRYLVKRTGEKVFLECVQDMDHENMFWYRQDPGLGLRLIYFSYDVKMKEKGDIPEGYSVSREKKERFSLILESASTNQTSMYLCATLREPPYNEQFFGPGTRLTVL.

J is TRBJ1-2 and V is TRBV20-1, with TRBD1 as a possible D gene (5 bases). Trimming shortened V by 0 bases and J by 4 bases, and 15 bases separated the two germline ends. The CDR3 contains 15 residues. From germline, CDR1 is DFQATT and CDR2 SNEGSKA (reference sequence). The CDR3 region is CSARDQGRGFYGYTF. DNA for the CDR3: TGCAGTGCTAGAGATCAGGGACGGGGATTCTATGGCTACACCTTC.

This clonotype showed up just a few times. The CDR3: CASSLGQGTPNTQYF. CDR3 sequence (DNA): TGCGCCAGCAGCTTGGGACAGGGGACCCCGAATACGCAGTATTTT. The rearrangement links TRBV5-1 to TRBJ2-3, with 8 bases lining up with TRBD1. The CDR3 has 15 residues. With 0 bases clipped from V and 7 bases from J, the junction kept 7 bases outside the gene matches. CDR1 SGHRS and CDR2 YFSETQ come from the germline V gene.

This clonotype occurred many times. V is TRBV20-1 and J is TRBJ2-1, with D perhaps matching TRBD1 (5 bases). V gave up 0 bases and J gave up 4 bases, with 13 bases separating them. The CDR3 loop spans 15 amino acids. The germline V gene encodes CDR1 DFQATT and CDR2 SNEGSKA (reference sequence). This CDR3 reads CSARDGASVYNEQFF. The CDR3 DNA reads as TGCAGTGCTAGAGATGGGGCCAGCGTATACAATGAGCAGTTCTTC.

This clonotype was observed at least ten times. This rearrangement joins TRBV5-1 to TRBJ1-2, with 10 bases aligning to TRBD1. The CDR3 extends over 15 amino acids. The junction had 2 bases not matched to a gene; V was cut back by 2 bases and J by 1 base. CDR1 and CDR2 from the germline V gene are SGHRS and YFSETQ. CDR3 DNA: TGCGCCAGCAGCTTCGGGACAGGGGTTAACTATGGCTACACCTTC. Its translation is CASSFGTGVNYGYTF.

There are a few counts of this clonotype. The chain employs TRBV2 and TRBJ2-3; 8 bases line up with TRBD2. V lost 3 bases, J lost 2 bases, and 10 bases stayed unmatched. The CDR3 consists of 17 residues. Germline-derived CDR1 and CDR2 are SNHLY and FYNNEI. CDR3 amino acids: CASSERDSGINTDTQYF. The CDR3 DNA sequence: TGTGCCAGCAGTGAGAGGGATAGCGGGATTAACACAGATACGCAGTATTTT. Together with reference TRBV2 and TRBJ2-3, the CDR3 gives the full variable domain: EPEVTQTPSHQVTQMGQEVILRCVPISNHLYFYWYRQILGQKVEFLVSFYNNEISEKSEIFDDQFSVERPDGSNFTLKIRSTKLEDSAMYFCASSERDSGINTDTQYFGPGTRLTVL.

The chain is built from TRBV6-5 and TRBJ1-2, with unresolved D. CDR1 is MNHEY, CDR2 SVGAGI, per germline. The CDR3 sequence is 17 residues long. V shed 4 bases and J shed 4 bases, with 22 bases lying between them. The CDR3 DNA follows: TGTGCCAGCAGTTCCACACCCCCTATATCCCCGACCTATGGCTACACCTTC. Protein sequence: CASSSTPPISPTYGYTF.

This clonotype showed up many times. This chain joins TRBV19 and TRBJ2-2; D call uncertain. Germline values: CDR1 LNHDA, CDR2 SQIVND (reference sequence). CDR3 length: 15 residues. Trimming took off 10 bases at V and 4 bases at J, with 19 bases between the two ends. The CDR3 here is CATTGRVTSTGELFF. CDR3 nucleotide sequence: TGTGCCACTACCGGTCGCGTGACGAGCACCGGGGAGCTGTTTTTT.

This CDR3 reads CASSESGQSNQPQHF. The CDR3 region has the DNA TGCGCCAGCAGTGAGTCTGGACAGAGCAATCAGCCCCAGCATTTT. This sequence joins TRBV10-2 and TRBJ1-5; D is possibly TRBD1 (6 bases). The CDR3 has 15 residues. CDR1 WSHSY and CDR2 SAAADI come from the germline V gene. V was pared by 0 bases and J by 1 base, with 7 bases between.

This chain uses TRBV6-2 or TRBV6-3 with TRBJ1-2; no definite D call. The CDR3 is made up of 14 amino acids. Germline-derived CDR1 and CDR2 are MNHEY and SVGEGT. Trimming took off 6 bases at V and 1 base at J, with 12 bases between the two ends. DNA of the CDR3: TGTGCCAGCAGGCCGCCTATTTTTAACTATGGCTACACCTTC. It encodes CASRPPIFNYGYTF.